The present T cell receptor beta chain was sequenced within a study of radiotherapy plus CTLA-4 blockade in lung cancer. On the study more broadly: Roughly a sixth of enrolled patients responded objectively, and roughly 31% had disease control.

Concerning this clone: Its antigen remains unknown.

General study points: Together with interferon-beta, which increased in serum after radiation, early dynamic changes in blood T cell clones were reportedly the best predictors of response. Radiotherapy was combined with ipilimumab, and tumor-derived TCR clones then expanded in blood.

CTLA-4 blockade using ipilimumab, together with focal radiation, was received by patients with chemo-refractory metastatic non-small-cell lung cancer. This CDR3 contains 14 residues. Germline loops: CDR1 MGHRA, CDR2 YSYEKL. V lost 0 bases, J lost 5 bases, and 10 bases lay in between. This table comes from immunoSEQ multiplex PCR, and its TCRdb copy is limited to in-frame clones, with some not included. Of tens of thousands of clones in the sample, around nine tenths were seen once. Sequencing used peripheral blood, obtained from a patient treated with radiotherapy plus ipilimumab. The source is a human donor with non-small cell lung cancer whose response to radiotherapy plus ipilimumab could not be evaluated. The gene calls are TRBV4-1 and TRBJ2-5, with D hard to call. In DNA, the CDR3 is TGCGCCAGCAGCCAAGACGGTACCCCGGAGACCCAGTACTTC. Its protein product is CASSQDGTPETQYF.